The entry below gives a single TCR beta chain sequence along with its context. This sample is drawn from a study of blood T cell repertoires in COVID-19. Looking at the study overall: Italy, Spain and the United States were the sources of the convalescent and acute COVID-19 samples. Sources were T cells, B-cell-depleted T cells, or PBMCs; the material itself was cDNA or gDNA.

In the authors' workflow: Using reference gene primer amplification, nucleated cell counts were estimated. The assay was immunoSEQ multiplex PCR, and TCRdb's table has in-frame clones only and misses some. The V and J calls and clone size come from that table; D and trimming were worked out from the DNA. The table lists 150,000 to 200,000 clones, 81% of them singletons. The V segment lost 6 bases and the J segment 7 bases; nucleotides outside the gene matches: 7. Germline V gene lookup returns CDR1 SNHLY and CDR2 FYNNEI. The CDR3 is 13 amino acids. The sequence derives from a woman older than 75 with COVID-19, enrolled during active disease. Input material: peripheral blood. The genes are TRBV2 and TRBJ1-1; 8 nucleotides align to TRBD1. CDR3 residues: CASRLTGAGEAFF. The CDR3 coding sequence is TGTGCCAGCAGGCTGACAGGGGCGGGTGAAGCTTTCTTT.